These 10 T cell receptor beta chains were sequenced from one sample in a study of blood T cell repertoires in COVID-19. TCRdb's table, derived via immunoSEQ multiplex PCR, lists solely in-frame clones and lacks some. The table has 200,000 to 300,000 clones, around nine tenths seen once. The specimen sequenced was peripheral blood. These receptors were obtained from a woman aged 60-75 years with COVID-19, enrolled during active disease.

This rearrangement joins TRBV19 to TRBJ2-2, with 11 bases lining up with TRBD2. Germline V gene sequence: CDR1 LNHDA, CDR2 SQIVND (reference sequence). The CDR3 has 20 residues. Trimming cost V 4 bases and J 1 base; bases outside gene matches: 14. CDR3 loop: CASSTVAGGPRTRNTGELFF. DNA for the CDR3: TGTGCCAGTAGTACCGTAGCGGGAGGGCCCCGTACGCGGAACACCGGGGAGCTGTTTTTT.

A word on this clone: The identical CDR3 is also encoded by other nucleotide sequences in the sample. The J gene is TRBJ2-1, the V gene TRBV5-1; perhaps TRBD1 as D (5 bases). Trimming stripped 0 bases from V and 2 bases from J, with 9 bases between. CDR1 SGHRS and CDR2 YFSETQ come from the germline V gene. The CDR3 loop spans 15 amino acids. The CDR3: CASSLVQGPYNEQFF. The DNA for the CDR3 is TGCGCCAGCAGCTTGGTGCAGGGCCCCTACAATGAGCAGTTCTTC.

This clone appeared once. The chain carries TRBV7-8 and TRBJ2-5; D remains unclear. Germline V gene sequence: CDR1 SGHVS, CDR2 FQNEAQ. CDR3 length: 16 residues. Deletions cut 0 bases from V and 5 bases from J, with 16 bases between. The CDR3 DNA follows: TGTGCCAGCAGCTTAGCGAGGCTCCCCCTGAAGGAGACCCAGTACTTC. This gives the protein CASSLARLPLKETQYF.

The chain is built from TRBV7-8 and TRBJ1-5, with 9 bases aligning to TRBD1. J gave up 6 bases and V 1 base, and 10 bases lay outside the gene matches. This CDR3 has 17 residues. Germline lookup yields CDR1 SGHVS and CDR2 FQNEAQ. The CDR3 DNA sequence: TGTGCCAGCAGCTTAGGGGTAGGGACAGGGAAAACTCAGCCCCAGCATTTT. Translating gives CASSLGVGTGKTQPQHF. The entire variable domain, with the rest obtained from reference TRBV7-8 and TRBJ1-5, is as follows: GAGVSQSPRYKVAKRGQDVALRCDPISGHVSLFWYQQALGQGPEFLTYFQNEAQLDKSGLPSDRFFAERPEGSVSTLKIQRTQQEDSAVYLCASSLGVGTGKTQPQHFGDGTRLSIL.

The J gene is TRBJ2-1, the V gene TRBV7-2; D ambiguous. V gave up 5 bases and J gave up 4 bases, with 6 bases separating them. Germline CDR1 reads SGHTA; CDR2 reads FQGNSA. The CDR3 extends over 12 amino acids. CDR3 amino acids: CASSQNYNEQFF. CDR3 DNA: TGTGCCAGCAGCCAGAATTACAATGAGCAGTTCTTC.

The chain combines TRBV6-6 with TRBJ2-5; 9 positions match TRBD1. V lost 5 bases, J lost 4 bases, and 2 bases stayed unmatched. This CDR3 comprises 13 residues. Germline values: CDR1 MNHNY, CDR2 SVGAGI (reference sequence). As DNA, the CDR3 is TGTGCCAGCAGTAACAGGGGGCCAGAGACCCAGTACTTC. Translation: CASSNRGPETQYF.

This sequence joins TRBV14 and TRBJ2-1; perhaps TRBD2 as D (5 bases). Germline CDR1 SGHDN, CDR2 FVKESK. The CDR3 runs 14 residues. V lost 1 base, J lost 3 bases, and 7 bases lay in between. This CDR3 reads CASSQARGYNEQFF. CDR3 DNA sequence: TGTGCCAGCAGCCAAGCCCGGGGCTACAATGAGCAGTTCTTC.

The V gene is TRBV5-6, the J gene TRBJ2-1; the D gene is possibly TRBD1 (6 bases). Germline V CDR1 and CDR2: SGHDT, YYEEEE. This CDR3 region has 14 residues. The ends were cut back, 0 bases at V and 5 bases at J, with 9 bases in the middle. CDR3 protein: CASSLVQGNNEQFF. CDR3 DNA: TGTGCCAGCAGCTTGGTACAGGGTAACAATGAGCAGTTCTTC.

The chain joins TRBV4-2 to TRBJ2-5; 12 nucleotides agree with TRBD2. Trimming cost V 0 bases and J 1 base; bases outside gene matches: 12. The CDR3 spans 20 residues. From germline, CDR1 is LGHNA and CDR2 YNFKEQ. The CDR3 DNA sequence: TGTGCCAGCAGCCAAGATCCCGGGACTAGCGGGTGGAGAAGCCAAGAGACCCAGTACTTC. This codes for CASSQDPGTSGWRSQETQYF.

This chain links TRBV24-1 with TRBJ2-1; 8 bases map to TRBD2. V lost 4 bases and J lost 8; bases outside the gene matches: 24. The CDR3 sequence is 20 residues long. CDR1 is KGHDR, CDR2 SFDVKD, per germline. The CDR3 spells CATSEGVSGRAVFPSYEQFF. The CDR3 nucleotides are TGTGCCACCAGTGAGGGGGTCTCCGGGAGGGCCGTCTTTCCGTCGTATGAGCAGTTCTTC.